This T cell receptor (beta chain) was sequenced for a study of CD8 T cells in ankylosing spondylitis. Points from the study as a whole: Certain motif variants had earlier appeared in reactive arthritis synovial fluid and blood. Seemingly characteristic of ankylosing spondylitis blood was a TCR beta motif consisting of several highly homologous variants. Peripheral blood held disease-linked clones only at relatively low frequency, and these were CD8+.

For TCR beta, libraries came from quantitative 5'-RACE with molecular barcodes. Each CDR3 protein gets one entry after TCRdb re-called the 5' RACE reads with MiXCR. This table has roughly 120,000 distinct CDR3 sequences, roughly an eighth appearing once. As to this clonotype: Its specificity is unknown.

The CDR3 runs 14 residues. V shed 3 bases and J shed 6 bases, with 13 bases lying between them. Germline values: CDR1 SGHTA, CDR2 FQGNSA. Sequenced sample: blood, either unsorted or a sorted T cell fraction (not recorded which). The sequence came from a female donor with ankylosing spondylitis or in good health (not recorded which). V usage is TRBV7-2 and J usage is TRBJ2-3; D is unclear. CDR3 amino acids: CASSLLEGYDTQYF. The DNA for the CDR3 is TGTGCCAGCAGCTTGTTAGAAGGGTACGATACGCAGTATTTT.